This passage covers 25 T cell receptor beta chains from one sample sequenced in a study of T cell repertoires in cytomegalovirus infection. TCRdb re-analysed the reads in MiXCR, keeping a single row per CDR3 protein. The sample yields some 350,000 distinct CDR3 sequences, roughly a third seen once. These TCRs are of unknown antigen specificity. This material consisted of cultured PBMCs, taken from culture after CMV antigen stimulation. Every receptor here comes from a human donor in good health (CMV status not recorded). Some clones in this sample may be carry-over from other donors' samples.

The chain combines TRBV29-1 with TRBJ1-2; unclear D gene. V gave up 4 bases and J gave up 0 bases, with 15 bases separating them. Germline assignment: CDR1 SQVTM and CDR2 ANQGSEA. This CDR3 has 15 amino acids. CDR3 sequence: CSVATQKDPNYGYTF. For the CDR3, the DNA is TGCAGCGTTGCGACCCAGAAAGATCCTAACTATGGCTACACCTTC.

Many counts were recorded for this clonotype. The genes are TRBV7-2 and TRBJ1-1, with 10 nucleotides matching TRBD1. V trimming: 6 bases; J trimming: 2 bases; junction bases outside the gene matches: 3. Germline loops: CDR1 SGHTA, CDR2 FQGNSA. CDR3 length: 14 residues. As DNA, the CDR3 is TGTGCCAGCAGGGGACAGGGGCCTAACACTGAAGCTTTCTTT. It encodes CASRGQGPNTEAFF.

This clonotype was observed many times. As DNA, the CDR3 is TGTGCCAGCAGCTTAGAATATACCGGGGAGCTGTTTTTT. Its protein product is CASSLEYTGELFF. The genes are TRBV7-6 and TRBJ2-2; D is unclear. The CDR3 extends over 13 amino acids. V lost 1 base, J lost 5 bases, and 5 bases lay in between. CDR1 SGHVS and CDR2 FNYEAQ come from the germline V gene.

J is TRBJ1-2 and V is TRBV6-2 or TRBV6-3, with a tentative D call TRBD1 (5 bases). The CDR3 contains 15 residues. Looked up from germline, CDR1 is MNHEY and CDR2 is SVGEGT. V lost 0 bases and J lost 1, with 9 bases in between. The CDR3 nucleotides are TGTGCCAGCAGTTACTCGGGACGGAATAACTATGGCTACACCTTC. Translating it yields CASSYSGRNNYGYTF.

The chain couples TRBV20-1 to TRBJ2-1; 8 nucleotides line up with TRBD2. The ends lost 3 bases at V and 5 bases at J; junction bases unmatched: 9. This CDR3 is built from 15 residues. Germline CDR1 reads DFQATT; CDR2 reads SNEGSKA (reference sequence). In nucleotides, the CDR3 is TGCAGTGCTAGGCGAGCGGGGGCCATAAACAATGAGCAGTTCTTC. Protein product: CSARRAGAINNEQFF.

The chain combines TRBV7-2 with TRBJ2-3; 8 bases are a match to TRBD1. Germline CDR1 reads SGHTA; CDR2 reads FQGNSA. CDR3 length: 15 amino acids. The V segment lost 2 bases and the J segment 0 bases; nucleotides outside the gene matches: 1. The CDR3 protein is CASSLQGASTDTQYF. CDR3 bases: TGTGCCAGCAGCTTACAGGGGGCTAGCACAGATACGCAGTATTTT.

The CDR3 DNA reads TGTGCCAGCAGCCCGTGGGGGGAGCGCCAGCCCCAGCATTTT. Encoded protein: CASSPWGERQPQHF. The V call is TRBV7-8, the J call TRBJ1-5; D possibly corresponds to TRBD1 (5 bases). The CDR3 runs to 14 residues. The V gene lost 5 bases and the J gene lost 7 bases, with 15 bases spanning the gap. From germline, CDR1 is SGHVS and CDR2 FQNEAQ. The full variable domain, rest sourced from reference TRBV7-8 and TRBJ1-5, is GAGVSQSPRYKVAKRGQDVALRCDPISGHVSLFWYQQALGQGPEFLTYFQNEAQLDKSGLPSDRFFAERPEGSVSTLKIQRTQQEDSAVYLCASSPWGERQPQHFGDGTRLSIL.

This rearrangement joins TRBV28 to TRBJ2-5; D is unresolved. In germline, CDR1 is MDHEN, CDR2 SYDVKM. The CDR3 contains 14 residues. V was cut by 4 bases and J by 5 bases, with 14 bases left in between. This chain's CDR3 is CASSSPTVVETQYF. Written as DNA, the CDR3 is TGTGCCAGCAGTTCCCCCACTGTAGTGGAGACCCAGTACTTC.

There are many counts of this clonotype. V is TRBV7-2 and J is TRBJ2-2, with D possibly being TRBD2 (5 bases). V lost 1 base to trimming and J lost 2 bases, with 11 bases between them. In germline, CDR1 is SGHTA, CDR2 FQGNSA. The CDR3 extends over 16 amino acids. For the CDR3, the DNA is TGTGCCAGCAGCTTAGTTGGCGGGCGAAACACCGGGGAGCTGTTTTTT. Translating it yields CASSLVGGRNTGELFF.

V is TRBV7-8 and J is TRBJ1-5, with 10 bases lining up with TRBD1. Germline CDR1 SGHVS, CDR2 FQNEAQ. J gave up 8 bases and V 4 bases, and 8 bases lay outside the gene matches. CDR3 length: 15 amino acids. The CDR3 nucleotides are TGTGCCAGCAGCTCGGGACAGGGGCGGGAGGAGCCCCAGCATTTT. This sequence encodes CASSSGQGREEPQHF.

This chain links TRBV4-1 with TRBJ1-3; TRBD1 might be the D (6 bases). The CDR3 extends over 18 amino acids. Per the germline V gene, CDR1 is MGHRA and CDR2 is YSYEKL. With 3 bases removed from V and 4 bases from J, the gap between germline ends came to 22 bases. This chain's CDR3 is CASSHSIPGPGAGNTIYF. The CDR3 nucleotides are TGCGCCAGCAGCCACTCCATTCCAGGGCCGGGGGCCGGAAACACCATATATTTT.

The chain links TRBV20-1 to TRBJ2-3, with D maybe TRBD2 (6 bases). CDR1 is DFQATT and CDR2 is SNEGSKA in the germline V gene (reference sequence). This CDR3 region has 12 residues. V lost 5 bases and J 11 bases, leaving 17 bases between the germline ends. The CDR3 DNA reads as TGCAGTGCTGGGAAAGGGACTCCCGAGCAGTATTTT. Its translation: CSAGKGTPEQYF.

The CDR3 here is CASSLDGGMDEQYV. The CDR3 region has the DNA TGTGCCAGCAGCTTAGACGGGGGAATGGACGAGCAGTACGTC. V is TRBV11-2 and J is TRBJ2-7, with D tentatively TRBD2 (6 bases). The ends were cut back, 0 bases at V and 5 bases at J, with 11 bases in the middle. The germline gives CDR1 SGHAT, CDR2 FQNNGV. The CDR3 sequence is 14 residues long.

This clonotype was counted at least ten times. The V call is TRBV7-2, the J call TRBJ2-1; 16 bases align to TRBD2. Trimming took 4 bases from V and 8 from J; bases not matched to a gene: 11. The CDR3 consists of 18 residues. CDR1 is SGHTA and CDR2 is FQGNSA in the germline V gene. The CDR3 DNA reads as TGTGCCAGCAGCTCACTAATTGGGACTAGCGGGAGGGCATATGAGCAGTTCTTC. Protein sequence: CASSSLIGTSGRAYEQFF.

This clonotype showed up just a few times. The chain links TRBV7-8 to TRBJ2-7; 14 bases align to TRBD2. The length of the CDR3 is 15 residues. Germline V lookup: CDR1 SGHVS, CDR2 FQNEAQ. Germline trimming cut 5 bases from V and 7 bases from J; bases unmatched to any gene: 7. The CDR3 DNA reads as TGTGCCAGCAGCGACGGACTAGCGGGAGGAGGGGAGCAGTACGTC. It yields the protein CASSDGLAGGGEQYV.

V and J are TRBV18 and TRBJ1-1; TRBD1 is a possible D gene (6 bases). Germline-derived CDR1 and CDR2 are KGHSH and LQKENI. The CDR3 sequence is 15 residues long. The germline V and J ends were trimmed by 3 bases and 2 bases, with 13 bases remaining between them. The CDR3 bases are TGTGCCAGCTCACCTCTCGGGACATCTAACACTGAAGCTTTCTTT. The encoded protein is CASSPLGTSNTEAFF. Using reference TRBV18 and TRBJ1-1 for the parts outside the CDR3, the full variable domain is NAGVMQNPRHLVRRRGQEARLRCSPMKGHSHVYWYRQLPEEGLKFMVYLQKENIIDESGMPKERFSAEFPKEGPSILRIQQVVRGDSAAYFCASSPLGTSNTEAFFGQGTRLTVV.

The DNA for the CDR3 is TGTGCCAGCAGCTTAGGGGAGGGGAGGAGCACAGATACGCAGTATTTT. Its protein is CASSLGEGRSTDTQYF. This sequence joins TRBV9 and TRBJ2-3; TRBD2 aligns across 7 bases. With 4 bases clipped from V and 0 bases from J, the junction kept 8 bases outside the gene matches. The length of the CDR3 is 16 residues. Germline V gene data show CDR1 as SGDLS and CDR2 as YYNGEE. The full variable domain, completed using reference TRBV9 and TRBJ2-3, is DSGVTQTPKHLITATGQRVTLRCSPRSGDLSVYWYQQSLDQGLQFLIQYYNGEERAKGNILERFSAQQFPDLHSELNLSSLELGDSALYFCASSLGEGRSTDTQYFGPGTRLTVL.

The chain combines TRBV7-9 with TRBJ2-2, with 9 positions matching TRBD1. The CDR3 has 16 amino acids. Germline V gene data show CDR1 as SEHNR and CDR2 as FQNEAQ (reference sequence). V shed 0 bases, J shed 4 bases, and the junction held 3 bases outside the gene matches. CDR3 DNA sequence: TGTGCCAGCAGCTTAGCGGGGACAGGGACCACCGGGGAGCTGTTTTTT. The encoded protein is CASSLAGTGTTGELFF.

The chain employs TRBV20-1 and TRBJ2-1; D call uncertain. This CDR3 spans 13 amino acids. The germline V gene has CDR1 DFQATT and CDR2 SNEGSKA (reference sequence). Trimming left V 0 bases short and J 5 bases short, with 8 bases between. CDR3 in amino acids: CSARDVTNNEQFF. CDR3 DNA: TGCAGTGCTAGAGATGTCACAAACAATGAGCAGTTCTTC.

With respect to this clonotype: At one boundary the junction diverges from the germline segment, which might be a read error. DNA of the CDR3: TGTGCCTGCAGCTTAGTGGGGGGGGTCTACAATGAGCAGTTCTTC. Encoded protein: CACSLVGGVYNEQFF. The gene calls are TRBV11-2 and TRBJ2-1; 7 nucleotides line up with TRBD2. The CDR3 loop spans 15 amino acids. Germline loops: CDR1 SGHAT, CDR2 FQNNGV.

In nucleotides, the CDR3 is TGTGCCAGCTTCTTCCGAGACAGGGATCAGCCCCAGCATTTT. Translating it yields CASFFRDRDQPQHF. The rearrangement uses TRBV7-2 and TRBJ1-5, with TRBD1 matching over 7 bases. The junction had 9 bases not matched to a gene; V was cut back by 8 bases and J by 5 bases. This CDR3 spans 14 amino acids. Germline CDR1 and CDR2: SGHTA and FQGNSA.

Only a few counts were recorded for this clonotype. The CDR3 nucleotides are TGCAGCGTTGAGGGACAGGGATATGGCTACACCTTC. It yields the protein CSVEGQGYGYTF. The chain couples TRBV29-1 to TRBJ1-2; 9 nucleotides agree with TRBD1. The CDR3 is made up of 12 amino acids. CDR1 is SQVTM, CDR2 ANQGSEA, per germline. Trimming removed 3 bases from V and 5 bases from J; junction bases left unmatched: 1. Full variable domain (missing parts from reference TRBV29-1 and TRBJ1-2): SAVISQKPSRDICQRGTSLTIQCQVDSQVTMMFWYRQQPGQSLTLIATANQGSEATYESGFVIDKFPISRPNLTFSTLTVSNMSPEDSSIYLCSVEGQGYGYTFGSGTRLTVV.

The chain carries TRBV27 and TRBJ1-4; 7 bases align to TRBD1. Germline trimming cut 3 bases from V and 3 bases from J; bases unmatched to any gene: 7. The germline V gene has CDR1 MNHEY and CDR2 SMNVEV (reference sequence). This CDR3 contains 16 residues. The CDR3 spells CASSFLPGTANEKLFF. As DNA, the CDR3 is TGTGCCAGCAGTTTCCTCCCCGGGACAGCTAATGAAAAACTGTTTTTT.

By share, this clonotype counts as medium-sized. This chain links TRBV10-3 with TRBJ2-5; 8 bases are a match to TRBD1. With 4 bases clipped from V and 1 base from J, the junction kept 8 bases outside the gene matches. CDR3 size: 16 residues. CDR1 is ENHRY, CDR2 SYGVKD, per germline. CDR3 sequence reads: CAISGTRGTGQETQYF. CDR3 sequence (DNA): TGTGCCATCAGTGGAACAAGGGGGACAGGCCAAGAGACCCAGTACTTC.

This clonotype has only a few counts. The rearrangement uses TRBV7-6 and TRBJ1-4; TRBD1 is a possible D gene (5 bases). Germline CDR1 is SGHVS and CDR2 is FNYEAQ. Deletions cut 8 bases from V and 8 bases from J, with 18 bases between. This CDR3 has 14 amino acids. CDR3 coding DNA: TGTGCCAGCGGCGTGCAGGGTCTAGAGGAAAAACTGTTTTTT. As protein: CASGVQGLEEKLFF.